The 28 T cell receptor beta chains below were found in one sample sequenced in a study of control samples from healthy donors and cancer patients. TCRdb's copy holds only in-frame clones and misses some; the assay was immunoSEQ multiplex PCR. The table shows roughly 100,000 clones, with around 89% occurring only once. Specimen: PBMCs. All receptors derive from a man between 60 and 70 years old with lung cancer.

This clone has just a few counts. The chain recombines TRBV10-1 with TRBJ1-3; D is ambiguous. Trimming stripped 0 bases from V and 2 bases from J, with 8 bases between. The CDR3 extends over 15 amino acids. Germline CDR1 WNHNN, CDR2 SYGVQD (reference sequence). In nucleotides, the CDR3 is TGCGCCAGCAGTGAGTCGATGGGCACTGGAAACACCATATATTTT. Translating gives CASSESMGTGNTIYF.

This clone was counted between two and nine times. The rearrangement joins TRBV7-2 to TRBJ2-1, with TRBD2 identical over 7 bases. CDR3 length: 13 residues. The ends lost 5 bases at V and 9 bases at J; junction bases unmatched: 7. Germline values: CDR1 SGHTA, CDR2 FQGNSA. CDR3 DNA: TGTGCCAGCAGCGAGCGGGGTGTAAGTGAGCAGTTCTTC. Protein product: CASSERGVSEQFF.

This sequence joins TRBV11-1 and TRBJ2-5; 10 bases agree with TRBD1. Germline CDR1 reads SGHAT; CDR2 reads FQDESV (reference sequence). CDR3 length: 14 amino acids. After removal of 5 bases from V and 5 bases from J, the junction contained 5 bases not matched to a gene. Here the CDR3 DNA reads TGTGCCAGCAGCGAGGGGACAGGGGAGGAGACCCAGTACTTC. Its protein is CASSEGTGEETQYF.

The rearrangement joins TRBV18 to TRBJ1-1, with a tentative D call TRBD1 (5 bases). The V gene's germline CDR1 is KGHSH and CDR2 LQKENI. Trimming left V 3 bases short and J 5 bases short, with 13 bases between. The CDR3 sequence is 14 residues long. The CDR3: CASSPIREGTEAFF. As DNA, the CDR3 is TGTGCCAGCTCACCCATCAGGGAAGGAACTGAAGCTTTCTTT.

This sequence joins TRBV3-1 (or the pseudogene TRBV3-2) and TRBJ2-5; no firm D call. The CDR3 spans 14 residues. Per germline, CDR1 LGHDT and CDR2 YNNKEL (reference sequence). The ends were cut back, 0 bases at V and 3 bases at J, with 8 bases in the middle. CDR3 loop: CASSQDRLKETQYF. The CDR3 DNA sequence: TGTGCCAGCAGCCAAGATCGACTTAAAGAGACCCAGTACTTC.

V and J are TRBV7-9 and TRBJ2-7; no reliable D call. Germline V lookup: CDR1 SEHNR, CDR2 FQNEAQ (reference sequence). CDR3 length: 14 residues. V shed 4 bases and J shed 3 bases, with 13 bases lying between them. This chain's CDR3 is CASSSTAEHYEQYF. The CDR3, as DNA: TGTGCCAGCAGCTCCACGGCGGAACACTACGAGCAGTACTTC.

This clone was seen only a few times. One end of the junction varies from germline; a read error may be responsible. The chain employs TRBV6-1 and TRBJ2-3; D assignment may be TRBD1 or TRBD2 (5 bases each). Germline-derived CDR1 and CDR2 are MNHNS and SASEGT. CDR3 size: 12 residues. The CDR3 here is CASSEAGEGPGF. The CDR3 DNA reads TGTGCCAGCAGTGAAGCGGGAGAGGGGCCTGGTTTT.

Concerning this clone: Different DNA sequences within this sample yield the same CDR3. The rearrangement joins TRBV7-3 to TRBJ1-2; a possible D gene is TRBD1 (6 bases). The CDR3 totals 12 residues. The V gene's germline CDR1 is SGHTA and CDR2 FQGTGA. Between the trimmed V and J ends, which lost 3 bases and 5 bases, there was a span of 7 bases. The CDR3 DNA sequence: TGTGCCAGCAGCTTGGACAGTTATGGCTACACCTTC. It encodes CASSLDSYGYTF.

The chain employs TRBV10-3 and TRBJ1-5, with TRBD1 as a possible D gene (6 bases). CDR3 length: 16 amino acids. The germline V and J ends were trimmed by 0 bases and 4 bases, with 13 bases remaining between them. Per the germline V gene, CDR1 is ENHRY and CDR2 is SYGVKD. In DNA, the CDR3 is TGTGCCATCAGTGAGTCGAAGGGGACAACAAATCAGCCCCAGCATTTT. Its protein product is CAISESKGTTNQPQHF.

The chain links TRBV12-3 or TRBV12-4 to TRBJ1-2, with D perhaps matching TRBD1 (5 bases). This CDR3 comprises 13 residues. Trimming removed 3 bases from V and 8 bases from J, with 13 bases in between. CDR3 sequence (DNA): TGTGCCAGCAGTTTGGGGCGGGGACGAGGCTACACCTTC. Amino acid sequence: CASSLGRGRGYTF.

This clone was recorded only once. The CDR3 DNA is TGCGCCAGCATCCTTGGTACGGGGAACACTGAAGCTTTCTTT. It codes for CASILGTGNTEAFF. V usage is TRBV5-1 and J usage is TRBJ1-1; no definite D call. Germline CDR1 and CDR2: SGHRS and YFSETQ. The V gene lost 6 bases and the J gene lost 1 base, with 13 bases spanning the gap. The length of the CDR3 is 14 residues.

The chain combines TRBV5-1 with TRBJ2-3; 7 bases agree with TRBD1. Trimming took 5 bases from V and 4 from J; bases not matched to a gene: 10. The CDR3 length is 15 residues. CDR1 SGHRS and CDR2 YFSETQ come from the germline V gene. CDR3 bases: TGCGCCAGCAGTTCCCGACAGGGAGATTCAGATACGCAGTATTTT. This encodes CASSSRQGDSDTQYF.

V is TRBV5-5 and J is TRBJ2-7; D is ambiguous. The CDR3 length is 11 residues. Trimming cost V 2 bases and J 3 bases, with 3 bases left between them. The germline V gene has CDR1 SGHKS and CDR2 YYEKEE (reference sequence). CDR3 in amino acids: CASSFSYEQYF. As DNA, the CDR3 is TGTGCCAGCAGCTTCAGCTACGAGCAGTACTTC. The entire variable domain, with the rest obtained from reference TRBV5-5 and TRBJ2-7, is as follows: DAGVTQSPTHLIKTRGQQVTLRCSPISGHKSVSWYQQVLGQGPQFIFQYYEKEERGRGNFPDRFSARQFPNYSSELNVNALLLGDSALYLCASSFSYEQYFGPGTRLTVT.

J is TRBJ2-4 and V is TRBV27, with 7 bases aligning to TRBD1. The CDR3 is 16 amino acids. Germline V gives CDR1 MNHEY, CDR2 SMNVEV (reference sequence). J lost 0 bases, V lost 5 bases, and 7 bases had no gene match. CDR3 nucleotide sequence: TGTGCCAGCAGTCCCAGACAGGGCCTAGCCAAAAACATTCAGTACTTC. Its protein is CASSPRQGLAKNIQYF.

This clone was picked up a small number of times. The chain combines TRBV7-2 with TRBJ2-1; tentatively, D is TRBD2 (5 bases). Germline V gene sequence: CDR1 SGHTA, CDR2 FQGNSA. The V end was cut by 1 base, the J end by 12 bases, with 25 bases between. This CDR3 region has 17 residues. The DNA for the CDR3 is TGTGCCAGCAGCTTAGGGCGAGGAACACCTAGCAATGGTGCGCAGTTCTTC. It yields the protein CASSLGRGTPSNGAQFF. Supplemented by reference TRBV7-2 and TRBJ2-1, the full variable domain reads GAGVSQSPSNKVTEKGKDVELRCDPISGHTALYWYRQSLGQGLEFLIYFQGNSAPDKSGLPSDRFSAERTGGSVSTLTIQRTQQEDSAVYLCASSLGRGTPSNGAQFFGPGTRLTVL.

This chain links TRBV27 with TRBJ2-3; D call uncertain. Germline CDR1 is MNHEY and CDR2 is SMNVEV (reference sequence). CDR3 length: 16 amino acids. Trimming removed 3 bases from V and 2 bases from J, with 15 bases in between. CDR3 nucleotides: TGTGCCAGCAGTTTCTCTTTGTCTCCATCCACAGATACGCAGTATTTT. Encoded protein: CASSFSLSPSTDTQYF.

The J gene is TRBJ1-2, the V gene TRBV7-9, with D possibly being TRBD1 (6 bases). Trimming shortened V by 7 bases and J by 8 bases, and 20 bases separated the two germline ends. This CDR3 spans 14 amino acids. CDR1 SEHNR and CDR2 FQNEAQ come from the germline V gene (reference sequence). The CDR3 sequence: CASTKGRDNLGYTF. The CDR3 nucleotides are TGTGCCAGCACCAAAGGTCGGGACAACCTAGGCTACACCTTC.

The count of this clone is one. V and J are TRBV7-3 and TRBJ2-3; TRBD1 matches at 12 bases. Per the germline V gene, CDR1 is SGHTA and CDR2 is FQGTGA. CDR3 length equals 17 residues. V was clipped by 4 bases and J by 7 bases; unmatched bases: 12. The CDR3 sequence is CASSYYPGQGASNTQYF. In DNA form, the CDR3 reads TGTGCCAGCAGCTACTATCCGGGACAGGGGGCGTCAAATACGCAGTATTTT.

The chain has TRBV6-4 and TRBJ1-6; D unresolved. Germline V gives CDR1 MRHNA, CDR2 SNTAGT. This CDR3 region has 18 residues. V was trimmed by 2 bases and J by 9 bases, leaving 23 bases between them. The CDR3: CASSDPLFGPLTSSPLHF. Written as DNA, the CDR3 is TGTGCCAGCAGTGACCCCCTTTTCGGGCCCTTAACGAGTTCACCCCTCCACTTT.

The chain joins TRBV19 to TRBJ2-3; 9 bases match TRBD1. The CDR3 totals 14 residues. The V and J ends lost 8 bases and 3 bases, in that order; junction bases with no gene match: 6. The V gene's germline CDR1 is LNHDA and CDR2 SQIVND (reference sequence). The CDR3 spells CASGQGYRTDTQYF. The DNA for the CDR3 is TGTGCCAGTGGACAGGGGTATAGGACAGATACGCAGTATTTT.

This chain connects TRBV7-9 to TRBJ1-4, with 10 nucleotides matching TRBD1. This CDR3 comprises 17 residues. Germline assignment: CDR1 SEHNR and CDR2 FQNEAQ (reference sequence). The junction had 12 bases not matched to a gene; V was cut back by 3 bases and J by 8 bases. The CDR3 region is CASSFLTGGAGDEKLFF. CDR3 bases: TGTGCCAGCAGCTTCTTGACAGGGGGCGCGGGTGACGAAAAACTGTTTTTT.

This chain uses TRBV5-1 with TRBJ1-2; 7 bases match TRBD1. The CDR3 totals 14 residues. CDR1 is SGHRS and CDR2 is YFSETQ in the germline V gene. V was clipped by 4 bases and J by 6 bases; unmatched bases: 9. CDR3 region: CASSPGQPGDGYTF. The CDR3 region has the DNA TGCGCCAGCAGCCCGGGACAGCCGGGGGATGGCTACACCTTC.

V is TRBV10-1 and J is TRBJ2-2; 7 bases map to TRBD1. V lost 3 bases, J lost 7 bases, and 5 bases stayed unmatched. The CDR3 covers 14 residues. The V gene's germline CDR1 is WNHNN and CDR2 SYGVQD (reference sequence). The CDR3: CASSDNRGLGELFF. DNA for the CDR3: TGCGCCAGCAGTGATAACAGGGGCCTCGGGGAGCTGTTTTTT.

The chain recombines TRBV3-1 (or the pseudogene TRBV3-2) with TRBJ2-1, with a weak D call TRBD2 (5 bases). Germline V gene data show CDR1 as LGHDT and CDR2 as YNNKEL (reference sequence). There are 13 residues in the CDR3. V was cut by 6 bases and J by 6 bases, with 12 bases left in between. The CDR3: CASSPGLGNEQFF. The CDR3 DNA reads TGTGCCAGCAGTCCTGGACTGGGCAATGAGCAGTTCTTC.

This chain connects TRBV7-3 to TRBJ1-2; TRBD1 matches 7 bases. The germline V gene encodes CDR1 SGHTA and CDR2 FQGTGA. This CDR3 spans 14 amino acids. With V trimmed by 1 base and J by 4 bases, 3 bases remained unmatched. As DNA, the CDR3 is TGTGCCAGCAGCTTAAGTCCAGGGGGCTATGGCTACACCTTC. Protein product: CASSLSPGGYGYTF. The whole variable domain, remainder taken from reference TRBV7-3 and TRBJ1-2, is GAGVSQTPSNKVTEKGKYVELRCDPISGHTALYWYRQSLGQGPEFLIYFQGTGAADDSGLPNDRFFAVRPEGSVSTLKIQRTERGDSAVYLCASSLSPGGYGYTFGSGTRLTVV.

The V and J genes are TRBV11-2 and TRBJ2-7; D remains ambiguous. The CDR3 runs to 10 residues. V was shortened by 5 bases and J by 4 bases, with 3 bases between the two germline ends. Germline CDR1 reads SGHAT; CDR2 reads FQNNGV. The CDR3 DNA reads TGTGCCAGCAGCCATTACGAGCAGTACTTC. This encodes CASSHYEQYF.

The chain has TRBV6-5 and TRBJ2-5; the D is unclear. V lost 0 bases to trimming and J lost 3 bases, with 11 bases between them. This CDR3 contains 15 residues. Germline V gene sequence: CDR1 MNHEY, CDR2 SVGAGI. The CDR3 coding sequence is TGTGCCAGCAGTTACTCTGGCAGGACCGAAGAGACCCAGTACTTC. It encodes CASSYSGRTEETQYF.

The chain recombines TRBV5-1 with TRBJ2-7; a weak D match, TRBD2 (5 bases). The CDR3 spans 14 residues. V gave up 5 bases and J gave up 3 bases, with 15 bases separating them. CDR1 is SGHRS and CDR2 is YFSETQ in the germline V gene. In DNA form, the CDR3 reads TGCGCCAGCAGAGTGGAGGACCTCTACTACGAGCAGTACTTC. It translates to CASRVEDLYYEQYF.